This T cell receptor beta chain was identified in a study of blood T cell repertoires in COVID-19. Some clones are missing from TCRdb's copy, which holds only in-frame ones; the method was immunoSEQ multiplex PCR. The data show about 480,000 clones, approximately 88% seen once. In its sample, this clone was seen once. V was clipped by 6 bases and J by 8 bases, with 17 bases between them. The CDR3 consists of 13 residues. From germline, CDR1 is MNHEY and CDR2 SVGAGI. This clonotype originated in a woman aged 40 to 50 who had recovered from COVID-19. The sample was PBMCs or T cells enriched from blood (not recorded which). The gene calls are TRBV6-5 and TRBJ2-7; the D gene is possibly TRBD2 (5 bases). Written as DNA, the CDR3 is TGTGCCAGCAGCCAAGGAACGGGGAACAAGCAGTACTTC. Protein: CASSQGTGNKQYF.